This TCR beta chain was observed in a study of cytomegalovirus exposure and HLA in healthy donors. Study-wide points: Roughly uniform sequencing depth across donors was assumed, possibly incorrectly.

The study ran its PCR with 60 Vbeta and 13 Jbeta primers. Libraries were prepared by immunoSEQ multiplex PCR; TCRdb keeps only in-frame clonotypes and omits some of them. The sample lists about 150,000 clones, about 88% seen once, with roughly 2.3% in the top ten. Of note for this clone: The antigen is not known.

Although they were nominally healthy when sampled, donors likely had unrecorded immune exposures. V lost 6 bases, J lost 2 bases, and 6 bases stayed unmatched. The CDR3 loop spans 14 amino acids. CDR1 and CDR2 from the germline V gene are SGHAT and FQNNGV. The sequenced sample consisted of PBMCs. The chain employs TRBV11-2 and TRBJ2-7; TRBD1 matches at 8 bases. The sequence derives from a woman between 18 and 29 years old in good health and CMV-seronegative. CDR3 amino acids: CASSPGTGAYEQYF. The CDR3 DNA sequence: TGTGCCAGCAGTCCGGGGACAGGTGCCTACGAGCAGTACTTC. Full variable domain (outside the CDR3, taken from reference TRBV11-2 and TRBJ2-7): EAGVAQSPRYKIIEKRQSVAFWCNPISGHATLYWYQQILGQGPKLLIQFQNNGVVDDSQLPKDRFSAERLKGVDSTLKIQPAKLEDSAVYLCASSPGTGAYEQYFGPGTRLTVT.